This T cell receptor beta chain was captured by sequencing in a study of T cells in Graves' hyperthyroidism and ophthalmopathy. Across 18 months, stable Graves' hyperthyroidism was marked by no progression to ophthalmopathy. The hyperthyroidism patients had all been newly diagnosed, and their disease duration was under 2 months. Their ages ranged from 18 to 65 years. RNA transcripts gave rise to amplified TCR beta CDR3 regions. Using the HTBI primer set, a first-round RT-PCR was run on the TCR CDR3. TCRdb called the multiplex PCR reads again in MiXCR, with one record for every CDR3 protein. This table holds some 92,000 distinct CDR3 sequences, 35% to 45% found once. After removal of 6 bases from V and 9 bases from J, the junction contained 15 bases not matched to a gene. Germline lookup yields CDR1 DFQATT and CDR2 SNEGSKA (reference sequence). The CDR3 loop spans 14 amino acids. On this clonotype itself: Its target is unknown.

Whole-study findings and limits: Onset of ophthalmopathy came a median around 6.5 months after the model predicted it. By a 13 V-J model, ophthalmopathy was set apart from stable hyperthyroidism.

V usage is TRBV20-1 and J usage is TRBJ2-5; 8 nucleotides match TRBD2. The clonotype was recovered from a woman aged 30 to 39 with Graves' hyperthyroidism. Material: peripheral blood or thyroid tissue (not recorded which). CDR3 bases: TGCAGTGCGGAGGGTAGTCCCAGGCGGGAGGCCCAGTACTTC. Translating gives CSAEGSPRREAQYF.